These 28 T cell receptor beta chains were sequenced from one sample in a study of shared clonotypes between healthy human individuals. The repertoire was sequenced with immunoSEQ multiplex PCR; TCRdb's copy has only in-frame clones and lacks some. The sample lists more than 2,000,000 clones; roughly 92% were seen once. Sequenced material: naive CD4+ T cells sorted from blood. Subset denoted: CD45RA+ positively selected. Receptors were obtained from a man aged 18 to 35 in good health.

This rearrangement joins TRBV7-9 to TRBJ2-7; 11 bases map to TRBD2. Trimming removed 5 bases from V and 6 bases from J; junction bases left unmatched: 3. Germline V gives CDR1 SEHNR, CDR2 FQNEAQ (reference sequence). The length of the CDR3 is 13 residues. The CDR3 here is CASSHTSGSEQYF. As DNA, the CDR3 is TGTGCCAGCAGCCACACTAGCGGGAGCGAGCAGTACTTC.

The table lists this clone with a count of one. V usage is TRBV10-3 and J usage is TRBJ1-5; 9 bases are a match to TRBD1. Germline V lookup: CDR1 ENHRY, CDR2 SYGVKD. V lost 0 bases to trimming and J lost 2 bases; unmatched junction nucleotides: 11. The CDR3 spans 19 residues. CDR3 nucleotide sequence: TGTGCCATCAGTGAGTCACGGACAGGGGTGGCGTTGGGCAATCAGCCCCAGCATTTT. Its translation: CAISESRTGVALGNQPQHF.

V gene TRBV5-1 combines with J gene TRBJ2-3, with 9 bases identical to TRBD1. Trimming cost V 2 bases and J 3 bases; bases outside gene matches: 7. CDR1 SGHRS and CDR2 YFSETQ come from the germline V gene. CDR3 size: 16 residues. The CDR3 nucleotides read TGCGCCAGCAGCTTCCGGACAGGGGATAGTACAGATACGCAGTATTTT. Protein sequence: CASSFRTGDSTDTQYF.

The chain employs TRBV2 and TRBJ2-1; 7 bases agree with TRBD2. The ends lost 2 bases at V and 4 bases at J; junction bases unmatched: 5. This CDR3 has 15 amino acids. CDR1 is SNHLY and CDR2 is FYNNEI in the germline V gene. The CDR3 protein is CASSERASGYNEQFF. DNA for the CDR3: TGTGCCAGCAGTGAAAGGGCTAGCGGATACAATGAGCAGTTCTTC.

The chain combines TRBV19 with TRBJ1-1; TRBD1 might be the D (5 bases). Trimming shortened V by 6 bases and J by 4 bases, and 12 bases separated the two germline ends. Germline assignment: CDR1 LNHDA and CDR2 SQIVND (reference sequence). The CDR3 totals 13 residues. This chain's CDR3 is CASSPGSGTEAFF. Written as DNA, the CDR3 is TGTGCCAGTAGCCCAGGGAGCGGCACTGAAGCTTTCTTT.

This rearrangement joins TRBV7-2 to TRBJ2-3; unclear D gene. CDR3 length: 13 amino acids. The germline gives CDR1 SGHTA, CDR2 FQGNSA. Trimming took off 10 bases at V and 2 bases at J, with 13 bases between the two ends. The CDR3 region is CATSYRFTDTQYF. The DNA for the CDR3 is TGTGCCACATCCTATAGATTCACAGATACGCAGTATTTT. Filled out from reference TRBV7-2 and TRBJ2-3, the complete variable domain reads GAGVSQSPSNKVTEKGKDVELRCDPISGHTALYWYRQSLGQGLEFLIYFQGNSAPDKSGLPSDRFSAERTGGSVSTLTIQRTQQEDSAVYLCATSYRFTDTQYFGPGTRLTVL.

The rearrangement uses TRBV5-1 and TRBJ2-2; TRBD1 matches at 7 bases. V lost 4 bases and J lost 3; bases outside the gene matches: 6. The V gene's germline CDR1 is SGHRS and CDR2 YFSETQ. The CDR3 loop spans 15 amino acids. The CDR3 loop is CASSRQGLDTGELFF. CDR3 DNA: TGCGCCAGCAGCCGACAGGGTTTGGACACCGGGGAGCTGTTTTTT.

The chain recombines TRBV10-1 with TRBJ2-1; a weak D match, TRBD2 (8 bases). This CDR3 region has 16 residues. CDR1 and CDR2 from the germline V gene are WNHNN and SYGVQD (reference sequence). V was clipped by 4 bases and J by 7 bases, with 20 bases between them. The CDR3 reads CASSGPGGGHGNEQFF. The DNA for the CDR3 is TGCGCCAGCAGTGGGCCGGGAGGGGGCCATGGTAATGAGCAGTTCTTC.

The chain recombines TRBV11-2 with TRBJ2-3; D might be TRBD1 (6 bases). The CDR3 extends over 16 amino acids. V was trimmed by 5 bases and J by 0 bases, leaving 15 bases between them. CDR1 is SGHAT, CDR2 FQNNGV, per germline. CDR3 nucleotides: TGTGCCAGCAGCCCCGGGACAAAAGCTAGCACAGATACGCAGTATTTT. Translation gives CASSPGTKASTDTQYF.

The V call is TRBV21-1, the J call TRBJ1-1; TRBD1, the D gene given by the table, was not confirmed from the DNA. TRBV21-1 corresponds to a pseudogene. The CDR3 runs to 17 residues. The CDR3 region has the DNA TGTGCCAGCAGCACGGACAGGATAGGGAGGTCGCACACTGAAGCTTTCTTT. This codes for CASSTDRIGRSHTEAFF.

The chain employs TRBV2 and TRBJ2-1; D is uncertain. Germline V gives CDR1 SNHLY, CDR2 FYNNEI. This CDR3 region has 15 residues. V lost 5 bases and J lost 3, with 14 bases in between. Here the CDR3 DNA reads TGTGCCAGCAGTAGGTTACCGCCGAACTACAATGAGCAGTTCTTC. Translated: CASSRLPPNYNEQFF.

This chain joins TRBV14 and TRBJ2-7, with D unclear. Trimming pared 3 bases from V and 4 bases from J, leaving 13 bases between. Per germline, CDR1 SGHDN and CDR2 FVKESK. This CDR3 region has 14 residues. The CDR3 DNA is TGTGCCAGCAGCCAGTTTCGTAGGTATTACGAGCAGTACTTC. This encodes CASSQFRRYYEQYF.

This chain uses TRBV12-5 with TRBJ2-1; D is perhaps TRBD2 (6 bases). The CDR3 is made up of 13 amino acids. Trimming stripped 2 bases from V and 15 bases from J, with 17 bases between. Germline V lookup: CDR1 LGHNT, CDR2 FRNRAP. In DNA form, the CDR3 reads TGTGCTAGTGGTTTGACAGAGACTAGTGCCCCGTTCTTC. Translation gives CASGLTETSAPFF.

The J gene is TRBJ2-7, the V gene TRBV23-1, with unresolved D. TRBV23-1 is flagged as an ORF with uncertain function. Deletions cut 4 bases from V and 7 bases from J, with 17 bases between. The CDR3 totals 14 residues. This chain's CDR3 is CASSLEDPISEQYF. In DNA form, the CDR3 reads TGCGCCAGCAGTCTTGAGGACCCCATCTCGGAGCAGTACTTC.

This chain joins TRBV5-1 and TRBJ2-1, with 7 bases identical to TRBD1. V dropped 4 bases and J dropped 2; count of bases not matched to a gene: 6. This CDR3 comprises 15 residues. Germline loops: CDR1 SGHRS, CDR2 YFSETQ. This CDR3 reads CASSPGTATYNEQFF. The CDR3 coding sequence is TGCGCCAGCAGCCCTGGGACAGCCACCTACAATGAGCAGTTCTTC.

This chain uses TRBV7-9 with TRBJ1-2; 11 bases map to TRBD1. Germline lookup yields CDR1 SEHNR and CDR2 FQNEAQ (reference sequence). The CDR3 runs to 18 residues. Trimming removed 5 bases from V and 0 bases from J; junction bases left unmatched: 11. CDR3 in amino acids: CASSQGWTGGSSNYGYTF. The CDR3 region has the DNA TGTGCCAGCAGCCAGGGTTGGACAGGGGGCTCATCTAACTATGGCTACACCTTC. Full variable domain (remainder filled in from reference TRBV7-9 and TRBJ1-2): DTGVSQNPRHKITKRGQNVTFRCDPISEHNRLYWYRQTLGQGPEFLTYFQNEAQLEKSRLLSDRFSAERPKGSFSTLEIQRTEQGDSAMYLCASSQGWTGGSSNYGYTFGSGTRLTVV.

The rearrangement joins TRBV6-6 to TRBJ1-2; weak D call: TRBD1 (5 bases). Trimming removed 4 bases from V and 4 bases from J, with 10 bases in between. The CDR3 is 13 residues long. Looked up from germline, CDR1 is MNHNY and CDR2 is SVGAGI (reference sequence). Written as DNA, the CDR3 is TGTGCCAGCAGTTTCCTAGACAGCTATGGCTACACCTTC. Amino acid sequence: CASSFLDSYGYTF.

The V gene is TRBV6-4, the J gene TRBJ2-3; D might be TRBD2 (5 bases). The CDR3 length is 16 residues. Trimming took off 10 bases at V and 2 bases at J, with 22 bases between the two ends. The germline gives CDR1 MRHNA, CDR2 SNTAGT. The CDR3 DNA reads as TGTGCCACCGCTAGTATCCGGGGTCCTTTCACAGATACGCAGTATTTT. As protein: CATASIRGPFTDTQYF.

This clone appeared once. The chain employs TRBV10-2 and TRBJ1-4; D is possibly TRBD1 (5 bases). The V gene's germline CDR1 is WSHSY and CDR2 SAAADI. The CDR3 has 14 amino acids. V gave up 8 bases and J gave up 3 bases, with 13 bases separating them. The DNA of the CDR3 is TGCGCCAGCCGAGAAAGGGGCTCTAATGAAAAACTGTTTTTT. Translated: CASRERGSNEKLFF.

A remark on this clone: This sample includes further DNA sequences coding for the same CDR3. The V and J genes are TRBV30 and TRBJ1-3; D not resolved. Germline V gene data show CDR1 as GTSNPN and CDR2 as SVGIG (reference sequence). V lost 3 bases to trimming and J lost 0 bases, with 6 bases between them. The CDR3 covers 13 residues. The CDR3: CAWRVFSGNTIYF. The CDR3 region has the DNA TGTGCCTGGAGGGTCTTCTCTGGAAACACCATATATTTT.

This chain joins TRBV30 and TRBJ2-7; D possibly corresponds to TRBD2 (5 bases). Between the trimmed V and J ends, which lost 3 bases and 2 bases, there was a span of 14 bases. Per the germline V gene, CDR1 is GTSNPN and CDR2 is SVGIG (reference sequence). CDR3 length: 14 residues. Written as DNA, the CDR3 is TGTGCCTGGAGCAAGGAGGTAGGCCCCTACGAGCAGTACTTC. This sequence encodes CAWSKEVGPYEQYF.

This clone was seen just once. The chain uses TRBV4-2 and TRBJ2-3; 7 nucleotides match TRBD1. V shed 4 bases, J shed 4 bases, and the junction held 11 bases outside the gene matches. The CDR3 has 16 residues. CDR1 and CDR2 (germline): LGHNA, YNFKEQ. This chain's CDR3 is CASSLNRAQGSDTQYF. The CDR3 bases are TGTGCCAGCAGCCTCAATAGGGCACAGGGGTCAGATACGCAGTATTTT.

This clone was seen more than once but under ten times. V usage is TRBV7-6 and J usage is TRBJ2-7; D is possibly TRBD2 (5 bases). The germline V gene encodes CDR1 SGHVS and CDR2 FNYEAQ. V lost 3 bases to trimming and J lost 0 bases, with 15 bases between them. This CDR3 comprises 16 residues. The CDR3 spells CASSFRGEASSYEQYF. The CDR3 DNA is TGTGCCAGCAGCTTCCGGGGAGAGGCATCCTCCTACGAGCAGTACTTC. The whole variable domain, remainder taken from reference TRBV7-6 and TRBJ2-7, is GAGVSQSPRYKVTKRGQDVALRCDPISGHVSLYWYRQALGQGPEFLTYFNYEAQQDKSGLPNDRFSAERPEGSISTLTIQRTEQRDSAMYRCASSFRGEASSYEQYFGPGTRLTVT.

The rearrangement links TRBV28 to TRBJ2-2, with a tentative D call TRBD1 (5 bases). Deletions cut 9 bases from V and 4 bases from J, with 12 bases between. This CDR3 region has 13 residues. The germline V gene encodes CDR1 MDHEN and CDR2 SYDVKM. Written as DNA, the CDR3 is TGTGCCAGTGCAGGGTCGGGCACCGGGGAGCTGTTTTTT. It encodes CASAGSGTGELFF.

The chain uses TRBV6-5 and TRBJ2-2; tentatively, D is TRBD1 (5 bases). The CDR3 contains 12 residues. CDR1 is MNHEY and CDR2 is SVGAGI in the germline V gene. Trimming cost V 3 bases and J 12 bases, with 11 bases left between them. The CDR3 nucleotides read TGTGCCAGCAGTTATAAGCCAGGGCAGCTGTTTTTT. Residues: CASSYKPGQLFF.

The rearrangement links TRBV28 to TRBJ2-7, with D tentatively TRBD1 (6 bases). This CDR3 comprises 15 residues. Trimming removed 5 bases from V and 3 bases from J, with 17 bases in between. CDR1 is MDHEN and CDR2 is SYDVKM in the germline V gene. The CDR3, as DNA: TGTGCCAGCAGTCAAATTGGTGGGGGCCTCTACGAGCAGTACTTC. Protein product: CASSQIGGGLYEQYF.

The chain couples TRBV6-5 to TRBJ2-7; TRBD1 matches at 9 bases. Germline assignment: CDR1 MNHEY and CDR2 SVGAGI. This CDR3 is 15 amino acids long. V lost 0 bases, J lost 3 bases, and 3 bases stayed unmatched. The CDR3 sequence: CASSYSGTGHYEQYF. CDR3 DNA sequence: TGTGCCAGCAGTTACTCGGGGACAGGGCACTACGAGCAGTACTTC.

CDR3: CSVGTEAETF. CDR3 sequence (DNA): TGCAGCGTCGGGACAGAGGCGGAAACCTTC. The chain is built from TRBV29-1 and TRBJ1-2, with 7 bases matching TRBD1. V lost 6 bases to trimming and J lost 14 bases; unmatched junction nucleotides: 9. CDR1 and CDR2 from the germline V gene are SQVTM and ANQGSEA. The CDR3 runs to 10 residues. The entire variable domain, with the rest obtained from reference TRBV29-1 and TRBJ1-2, is as follows: SAVISQKPSRDICQRGTSLTIQCQVDSQVTMMFWYRQQPGQSLTLIATANQGSEATYESGFVIDKFPISRPNLTFSTLTVSNMSPEDSSIYLCSVGTEAETFGSGTRLTVV.